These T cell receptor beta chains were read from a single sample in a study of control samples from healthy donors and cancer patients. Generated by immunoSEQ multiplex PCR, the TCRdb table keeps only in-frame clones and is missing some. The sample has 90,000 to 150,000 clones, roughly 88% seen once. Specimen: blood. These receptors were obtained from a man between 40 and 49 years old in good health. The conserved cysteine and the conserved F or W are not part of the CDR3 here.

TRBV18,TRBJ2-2,ASSGLAGTNTGELF
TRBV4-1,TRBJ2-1,ASSPGTSVLEQF
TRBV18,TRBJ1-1,ASSPREAMNTEAF
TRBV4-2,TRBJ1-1,ASSQGPGGEGFEAF
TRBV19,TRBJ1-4,ASSERGGNEKLF
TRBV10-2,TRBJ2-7,ASSENTYYEQY
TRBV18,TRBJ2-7,ASSPRQGGDEQY
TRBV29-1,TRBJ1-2,SVTVNYGYT
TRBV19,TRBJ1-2,ASSIATYDIYGYT
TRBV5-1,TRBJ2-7,ASSSTVYEQY
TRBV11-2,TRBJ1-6,ASSLEPGYYNSPLH
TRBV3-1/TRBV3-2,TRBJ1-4,ASSQVQGELF
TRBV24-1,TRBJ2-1,ATKRSSGGADEQF
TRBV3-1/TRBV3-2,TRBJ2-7,ASSQLPPGLTYEQY
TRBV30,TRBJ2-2,AWSGQGHTGELF
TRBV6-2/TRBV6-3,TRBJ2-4,ASSHMWDIQY
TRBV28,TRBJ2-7,ASSPGTLFESSYEQY
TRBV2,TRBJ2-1,ASRFGGQGMGEQF
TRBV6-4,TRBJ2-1,ASSEVEQNEQF
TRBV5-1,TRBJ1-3,ASSLAGQGNTIY
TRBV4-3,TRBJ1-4,ASSLRDRSYNEKLF
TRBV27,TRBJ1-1,ASSFAGNTEAF
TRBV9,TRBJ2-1,ASSVAGSSGGANEQF
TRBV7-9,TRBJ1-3,ASSLGQSDSGNTIY
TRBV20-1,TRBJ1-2,SASYRDRAVYGYT
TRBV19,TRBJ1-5,ASRETANNQPQH
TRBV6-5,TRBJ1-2,ASNPRDYGYT
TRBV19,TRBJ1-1,ASSSGTPNTEAF